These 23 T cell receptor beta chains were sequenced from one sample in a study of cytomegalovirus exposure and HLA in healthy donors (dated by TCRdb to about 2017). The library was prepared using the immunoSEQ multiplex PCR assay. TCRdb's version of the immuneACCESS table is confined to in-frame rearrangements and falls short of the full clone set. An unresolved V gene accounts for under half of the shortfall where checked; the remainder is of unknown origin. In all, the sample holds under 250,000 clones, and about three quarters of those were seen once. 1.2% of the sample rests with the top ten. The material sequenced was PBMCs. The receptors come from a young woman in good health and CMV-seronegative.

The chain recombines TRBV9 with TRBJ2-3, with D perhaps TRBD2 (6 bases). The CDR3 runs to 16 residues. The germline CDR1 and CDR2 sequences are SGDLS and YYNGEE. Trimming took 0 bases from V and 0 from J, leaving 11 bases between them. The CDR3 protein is CASSVGRGGSTDTQYF. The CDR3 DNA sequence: TGTGCCAGCAGCGTAGGGCGGGGCGGGAGCACAGATACGCAGTATTTT.

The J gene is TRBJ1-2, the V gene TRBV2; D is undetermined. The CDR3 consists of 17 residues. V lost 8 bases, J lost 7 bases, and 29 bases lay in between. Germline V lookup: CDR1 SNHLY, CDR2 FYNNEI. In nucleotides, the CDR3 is TGTGCCAGCTTAAAGGAAGAAACTTTAGGAGTTCGGGGTGGCTACACCTTC. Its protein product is CASLKEETLGVRGGYTF.

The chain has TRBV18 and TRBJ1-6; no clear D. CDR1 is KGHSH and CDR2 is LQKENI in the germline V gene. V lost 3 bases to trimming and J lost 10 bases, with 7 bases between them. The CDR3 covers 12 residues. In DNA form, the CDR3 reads TGTGCCAGCTCACCCCCGGGGTCACCCCTCCACTTT. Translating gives CASSPPGSPLHF. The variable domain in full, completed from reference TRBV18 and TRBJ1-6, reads NAGVMQNPRHLVRRRGQEARLRCSPMKGHSHVYWYRQLPEEGLKFMVYLQKENIIDESGMPKERFSAEFPKEGPSILRIQQVVRGDSAAYFCASSPPGSPLHFGNGTRLTVT.

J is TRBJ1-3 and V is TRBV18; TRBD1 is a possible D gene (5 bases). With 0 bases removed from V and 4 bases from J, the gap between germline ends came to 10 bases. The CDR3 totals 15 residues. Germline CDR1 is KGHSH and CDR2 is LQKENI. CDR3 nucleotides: TGTGCCAGCTCACCACCCAGGGTGACGGGAAACACCATATATTTT. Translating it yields CASSPPRVTGNTIYF.

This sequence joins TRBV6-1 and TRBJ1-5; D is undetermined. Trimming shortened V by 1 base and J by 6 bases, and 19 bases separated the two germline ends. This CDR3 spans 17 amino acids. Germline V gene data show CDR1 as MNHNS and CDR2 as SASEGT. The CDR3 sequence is CASSEGSLGAGGQPQHF. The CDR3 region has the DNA TGTGCCAGCAGTGAAGGGTCTTTGGGCGCCGGTGGTCAGCCCCAGCATTTT.

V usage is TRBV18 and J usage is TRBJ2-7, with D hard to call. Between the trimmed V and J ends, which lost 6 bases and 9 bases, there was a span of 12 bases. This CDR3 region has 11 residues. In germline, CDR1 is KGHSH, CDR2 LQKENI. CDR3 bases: TGTGCCAGCTCTAAAGTAGAAGCGCAGTACTTC. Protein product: CASSKVEAQYF.

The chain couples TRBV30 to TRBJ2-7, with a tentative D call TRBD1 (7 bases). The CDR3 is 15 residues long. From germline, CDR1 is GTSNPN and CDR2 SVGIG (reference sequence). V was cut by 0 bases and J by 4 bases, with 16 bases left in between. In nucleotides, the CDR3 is TGTGCCTGGAGTGTAATTGCGACAGGGAGGTACGAGCAGTACTTC. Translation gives CAWSVIATGRYEQYF.

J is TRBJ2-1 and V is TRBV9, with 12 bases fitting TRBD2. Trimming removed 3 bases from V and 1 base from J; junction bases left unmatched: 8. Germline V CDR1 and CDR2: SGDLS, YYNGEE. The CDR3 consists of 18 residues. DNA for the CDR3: TGTGCCAGCAGCGCCAGTCGACTAGCGGGAGAATCCTACAATGAGCAGTTCTTC. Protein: CASSASRLAGESYNEQFF.

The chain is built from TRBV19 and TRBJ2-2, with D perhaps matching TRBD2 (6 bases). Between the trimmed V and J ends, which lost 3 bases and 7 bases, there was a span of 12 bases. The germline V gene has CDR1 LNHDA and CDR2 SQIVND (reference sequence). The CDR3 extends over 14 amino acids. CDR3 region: CASSIRARGGELFF. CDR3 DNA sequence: TGTGCCAGTAGTATTCGGGCGCGGGGCGGGGAGCTGTTTTTT.

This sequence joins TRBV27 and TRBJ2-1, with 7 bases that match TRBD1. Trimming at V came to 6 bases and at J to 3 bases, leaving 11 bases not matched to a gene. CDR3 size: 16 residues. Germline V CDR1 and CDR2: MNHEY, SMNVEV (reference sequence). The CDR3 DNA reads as TGTGCCAGCAGCCTCCGGGACAGACCTCACTACAATGAGCAGTTCTTC. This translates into CASSLRDRPHYNEQFF.

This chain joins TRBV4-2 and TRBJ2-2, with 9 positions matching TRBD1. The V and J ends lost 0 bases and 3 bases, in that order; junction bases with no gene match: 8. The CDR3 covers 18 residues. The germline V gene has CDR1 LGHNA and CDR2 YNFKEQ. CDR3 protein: CASSQDPGRTGDTGELFF. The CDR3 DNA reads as TGTGCCAGCAGCCAAGATCCGGGACGGACAGGGGACACCGGGGAGCTGTTTTTT.

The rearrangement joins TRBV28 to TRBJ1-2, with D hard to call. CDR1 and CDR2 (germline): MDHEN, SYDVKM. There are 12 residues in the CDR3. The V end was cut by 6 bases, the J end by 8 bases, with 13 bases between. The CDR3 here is CASRLGGVGYTF. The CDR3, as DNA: TGTGCCAGCAGACTGGGAGGAGTGGGCTACACCTTC.

CDR3 sequence: CASRPGRESSYEQYF. The CDR3 DNA reads as TGTGCCAGCCGTCCGGGACGGGAGAGCTCCTACGAGCAGTACTTC. The chain combines TRBV27 with TRBJ2-7; D is perhaps TRBD2 (6 bases). Trimming cost V 8 bases and J 0 bases, with 17 bases left between them. The CDR3 spans 15 residues. Germline assignment: CDR1 MNHEY and CDR2 SMNVEV (reference sequence).

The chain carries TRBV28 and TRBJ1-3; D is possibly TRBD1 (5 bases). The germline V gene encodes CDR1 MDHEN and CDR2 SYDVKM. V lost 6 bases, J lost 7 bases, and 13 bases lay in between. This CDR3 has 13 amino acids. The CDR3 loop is CASSLLGRNTIYF. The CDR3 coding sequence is TGTGCCAGCAGCTTACTGGGGCGGAACACCATATATTTT.

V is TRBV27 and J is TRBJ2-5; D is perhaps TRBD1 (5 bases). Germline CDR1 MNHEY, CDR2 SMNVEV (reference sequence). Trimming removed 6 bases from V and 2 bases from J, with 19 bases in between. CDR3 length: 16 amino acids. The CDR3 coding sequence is TGTGCCAGCAGCACCTCCAGGGCCTCATCACAAGAGACCCAGTACTTC. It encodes CASSTSRASSQETQYF.

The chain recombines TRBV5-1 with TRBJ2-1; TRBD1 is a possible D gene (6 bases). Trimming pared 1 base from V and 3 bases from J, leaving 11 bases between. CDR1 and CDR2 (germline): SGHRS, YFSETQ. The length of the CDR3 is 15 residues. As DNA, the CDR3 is TGCGCCAGCAGCTTGAACGCAGGGGTCTACAATGAGCAGTTCTTC. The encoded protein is CASSLNAGVYNEQFF.

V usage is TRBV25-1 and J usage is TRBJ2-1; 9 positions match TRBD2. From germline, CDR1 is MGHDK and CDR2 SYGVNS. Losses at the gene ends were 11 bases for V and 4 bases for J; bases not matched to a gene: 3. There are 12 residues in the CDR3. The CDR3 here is CASRGGYNEQFF. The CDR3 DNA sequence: TGTGCCTCGCGGGGGGGTTACAATGAGCAGTTCTTC.

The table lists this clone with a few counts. The CDR3 DNA reads TGTGCCAGCAGCCCGACACTCGGGAGGGGGGGCTACACCTTC. This codes for CASSPTLGRGGYTF. V gene TRBV11-2 combines with J gene TRBJ1-2, with a possible D match to TRBD1 (6 bases). CDR3 length: 14 amino acids. The V and J ends lost 5 bases and 8 bases respectively, with 18 bases between them. CDR1 is SGHAT, CDR2 FQNNGV, per germline.

The CDR3 region is CASSGTSGANTGELFF. The CDR3, as DNA: TGTGCCAGCAGTGGGACTAGCGGTGCCAACACCGGGGAGCTGTTTTTT. The chain recombines TRBV6-1 with TRBJ2-2, with 10 bases that match TRBD2. Trimming cost V 4 bases and J 2 bases; bases outside gene matches: 4. Germline CDR1 reads MNHNS; CDR2 reads SASEGT. The CDR3 is made up of 16 amino acids.

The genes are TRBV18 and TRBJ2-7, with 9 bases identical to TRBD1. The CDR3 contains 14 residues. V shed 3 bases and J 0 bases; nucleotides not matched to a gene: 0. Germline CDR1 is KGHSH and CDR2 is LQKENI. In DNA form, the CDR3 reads TGTGCCAGCTCACCGACAGGGGGCTCCTACGAGCAGTACTTC. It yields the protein CASSPTGGSYEQYF.

This CDR3 is CASSLVAGGTTDTQYF. In nucleotides, the CDR3 is TGTGCCAGCAGCTTAGTAGCGGGAGGGACGACAGATACGCAGTATTTT. V is TRBV11-2 and J is TRBJ2-3; TRBD2 matches at 11 bases. V trimming: 1 base; J trimming: 3 bases; junction bases outside the gene matches: 3. The CDR3 spans 16 residues. Germline CDR1 is SGHAT and CDR2 is FQNNGV.

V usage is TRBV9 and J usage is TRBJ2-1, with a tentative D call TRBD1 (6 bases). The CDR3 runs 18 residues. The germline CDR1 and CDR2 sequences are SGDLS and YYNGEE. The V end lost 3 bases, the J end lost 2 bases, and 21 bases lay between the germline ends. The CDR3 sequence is CASSAGGGIKGTYNEQFF. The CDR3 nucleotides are TGTGCCAGCAGCGCCGGTGGGGGCATAAAGGGAACCTACAATGAGCAGTTCTTC.

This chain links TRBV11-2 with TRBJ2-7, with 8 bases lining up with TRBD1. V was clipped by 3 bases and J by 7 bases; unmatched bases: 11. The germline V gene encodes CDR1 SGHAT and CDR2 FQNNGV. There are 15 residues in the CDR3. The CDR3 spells CASSLPGTGLKEQYF. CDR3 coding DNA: TGTGCCAGCAGCTTGCCTGGGACAGGACTTAAGGAGCAGTACTTC.